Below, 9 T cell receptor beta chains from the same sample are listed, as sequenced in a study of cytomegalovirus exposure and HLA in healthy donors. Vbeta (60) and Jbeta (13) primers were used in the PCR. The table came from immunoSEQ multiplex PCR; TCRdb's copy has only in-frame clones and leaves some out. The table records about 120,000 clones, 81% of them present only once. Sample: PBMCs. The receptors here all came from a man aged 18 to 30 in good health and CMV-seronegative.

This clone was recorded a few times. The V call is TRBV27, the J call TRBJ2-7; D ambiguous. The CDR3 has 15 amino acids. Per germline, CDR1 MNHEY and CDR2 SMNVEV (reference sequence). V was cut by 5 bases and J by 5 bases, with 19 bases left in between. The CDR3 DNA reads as TGTGCCAGCAGTCCCCTTGACAAACCAACCGACGAGCAGTACTTC. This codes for CASSPLDKPTDEQYF.

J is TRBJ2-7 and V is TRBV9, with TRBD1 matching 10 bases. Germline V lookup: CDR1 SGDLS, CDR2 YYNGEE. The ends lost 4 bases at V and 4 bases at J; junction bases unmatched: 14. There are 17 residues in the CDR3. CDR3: CASSPSIGGTGVYEQYF. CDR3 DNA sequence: TGTGCCAGCAGCCCATCGATAGGCGGGACAGGGGTATACGAGCAGTACTTC.

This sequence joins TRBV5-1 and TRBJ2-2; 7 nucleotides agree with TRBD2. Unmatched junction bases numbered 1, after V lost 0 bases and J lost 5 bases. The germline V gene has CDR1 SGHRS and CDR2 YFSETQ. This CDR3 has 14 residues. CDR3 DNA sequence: TGCGCCAGCAGCTTGGCCGGGAGGACCGGGGAGCTGTTTTTT. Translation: CASSLAGRTGELFF.

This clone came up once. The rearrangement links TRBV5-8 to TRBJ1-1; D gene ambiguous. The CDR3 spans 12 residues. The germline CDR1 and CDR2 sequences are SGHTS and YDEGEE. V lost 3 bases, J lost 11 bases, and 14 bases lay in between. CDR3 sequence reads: CASSSRALRAFF. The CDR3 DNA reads TGTGCCAGCAGCTCGAGGGCCCTTAGGGCTTTCTTT.

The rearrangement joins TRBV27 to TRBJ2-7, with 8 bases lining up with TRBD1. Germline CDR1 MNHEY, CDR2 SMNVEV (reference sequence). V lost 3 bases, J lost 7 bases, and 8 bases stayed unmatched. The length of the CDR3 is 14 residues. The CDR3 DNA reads TGTGCCAGCAGTTTTCGGCAGGGGGCGGAAGAGCAGTACTTC. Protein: CASSFRQGAEEQYF.

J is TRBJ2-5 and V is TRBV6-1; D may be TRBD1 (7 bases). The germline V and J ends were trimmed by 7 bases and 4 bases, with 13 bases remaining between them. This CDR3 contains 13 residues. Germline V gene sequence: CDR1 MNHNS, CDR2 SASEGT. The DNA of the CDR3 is TGTGCCAGCAAGCACAGGGGAGGAGAGACCCAGTACTTC. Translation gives CASKHRGGETQYF.

In nucleotides, the CDR3 is TGTGCCAGCAGCCTACAGACCAGCTCTGGAAACACCATATATTTT. It encodes CASSLQTSSGNTIYF. The chain links TRBV13 to TRBJ1-3; no definite D call. Per the germline V gene, CDR1 is PRHDT and CDR2 is FYEKMQ (reference sequence). The V end was cut by 5 bases, the J end by 0 bases, with 11 bases between. The CDR3 consists of 15 residues.

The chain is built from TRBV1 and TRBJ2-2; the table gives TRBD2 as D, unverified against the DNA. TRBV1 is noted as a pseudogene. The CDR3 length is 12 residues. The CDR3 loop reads CTSSRGDGELFF. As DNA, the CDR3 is TGCACCAGCAGCCGCGGGGACGGGGAGCTGTTTTTT.

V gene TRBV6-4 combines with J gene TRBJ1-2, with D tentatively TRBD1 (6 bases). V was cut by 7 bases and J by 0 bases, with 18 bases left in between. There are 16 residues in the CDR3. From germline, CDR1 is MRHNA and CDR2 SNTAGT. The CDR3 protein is CASTTIDYRANYGYTF. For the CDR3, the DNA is TGTGCCAGCACTACGATTGACTACAGGGCTAACTATGGCTACACCTTC.